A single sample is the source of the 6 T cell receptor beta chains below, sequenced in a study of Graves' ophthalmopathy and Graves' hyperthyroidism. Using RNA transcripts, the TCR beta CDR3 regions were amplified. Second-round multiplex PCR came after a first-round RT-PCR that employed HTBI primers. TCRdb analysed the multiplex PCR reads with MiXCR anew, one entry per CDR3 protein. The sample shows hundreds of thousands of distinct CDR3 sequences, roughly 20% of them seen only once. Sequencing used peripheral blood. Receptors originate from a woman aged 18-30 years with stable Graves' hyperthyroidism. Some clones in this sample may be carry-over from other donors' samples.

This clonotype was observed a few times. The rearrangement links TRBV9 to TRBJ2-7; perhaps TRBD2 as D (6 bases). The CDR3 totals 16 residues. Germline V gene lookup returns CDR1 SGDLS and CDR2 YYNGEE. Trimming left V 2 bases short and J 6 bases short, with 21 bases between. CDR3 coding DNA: TGTGCCAGCAGCGTGATGGGGGGTGTCGGGAGAGGCGAGCAGTACTTC. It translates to CASSVMGGVGRGEQYF.

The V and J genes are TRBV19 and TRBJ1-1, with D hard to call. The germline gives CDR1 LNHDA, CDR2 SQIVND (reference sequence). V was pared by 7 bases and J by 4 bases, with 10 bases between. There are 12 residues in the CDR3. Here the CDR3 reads CASMSGSTEAFF. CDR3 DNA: TGTGCCAGTATGTCGGGGTCCACTGAAGCTTTCTTT. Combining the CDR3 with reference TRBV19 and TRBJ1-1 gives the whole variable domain DGGITQSPKYLFRKEGQNVTLSCEQNLNHDAMYWYRQDPGQGLRLIYYSQIVNDFQKGDIAEGYSVSREKKESFPLTVTSAQKNPTAFYLCASMSGSTEAFFGQGTRLTVV.

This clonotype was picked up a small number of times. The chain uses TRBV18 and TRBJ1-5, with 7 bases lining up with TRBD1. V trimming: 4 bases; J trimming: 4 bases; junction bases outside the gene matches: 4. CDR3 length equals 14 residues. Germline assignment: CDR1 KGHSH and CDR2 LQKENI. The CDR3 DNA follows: TGTGCCAGCTCACGGGAGGGACAGAATCAGCCCCAGCATTTT. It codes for CASSREGQNQPQHF.

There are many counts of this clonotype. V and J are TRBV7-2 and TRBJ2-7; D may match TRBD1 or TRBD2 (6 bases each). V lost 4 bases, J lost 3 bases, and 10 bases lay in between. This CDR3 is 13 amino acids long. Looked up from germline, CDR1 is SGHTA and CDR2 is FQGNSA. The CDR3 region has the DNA TGTGCCAGCAGCTCCCGGGGGCGCTACGAGCAGTACTTC. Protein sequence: CASSSRGRYEQYF.

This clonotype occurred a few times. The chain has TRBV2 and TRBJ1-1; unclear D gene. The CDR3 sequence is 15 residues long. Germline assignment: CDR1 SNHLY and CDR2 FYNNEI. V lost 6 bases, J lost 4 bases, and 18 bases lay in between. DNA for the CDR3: TGTGCCAGCAGCCGAATGGTGCAGGTGAGCACTGAAGCTTTCTTT. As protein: CASSRMVQVSTEAFF. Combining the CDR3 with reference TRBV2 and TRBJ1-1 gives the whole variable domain EPEVTQTPSHQVTQMGQEVILRCVPISNHLYFYWYRQILGQKVEFLVSFYNNEISEKSEIFDDQFSVERPDGSNFTLKIRSTKLEDSAMYFCASSRMVQVSTEAFFGQGTRLTVV.

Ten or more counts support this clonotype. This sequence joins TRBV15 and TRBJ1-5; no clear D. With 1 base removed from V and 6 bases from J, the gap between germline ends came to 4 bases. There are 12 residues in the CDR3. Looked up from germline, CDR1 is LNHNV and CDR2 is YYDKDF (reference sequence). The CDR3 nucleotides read TGTGCCACCAGCAGAGGATCTCAGCCCCAGCATTTT. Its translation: CATSRGSQPQHF.